The 11 T cell receptor beta chains below were found in one sample sequenced in a study of blood T cells in healthy people across ages. The second PCR ran roughly 7 to 11 cycles with a sample-barcoded 5' primer and J-beta primers. TCRdb reanalysed the 5' RACE reads using MiXCR and keeps one entry per CDR3 protein. The sample yields about 1,400,000 distinct CDR3 sequences, 35% to 45% seen once. The source material was blood. The receptors were sampled from a young woman in good health.

The V gene is TRBV20-1, the J gene TRBJ2-5; D unclear. CDR1 DFQATT and CDR2 SNEGSKA come from the germline V gene (reference sequence). V gave up 0 bases and J gave up 3 bases, with 17 bases separating them. The length of the CDR3 is 16 residues. This CDR3 reads CSARDTVKEIEETQYF. CDR3 nucleotide sequence: TGCAGTGCTAGAGATACCGTAAAGGAAATAGAAGAGACCCAGTACTTC.

The chain carries TRBV6-1 and TRBJ2-7; weak D call: TRBD1 (6 bases). This CDR3 region has 17 residues. V was shortened by 5 bases and J by 4 bases, with 24 bases between the two germline ends. The germline CDR1 and CDR2 sequences are MNHNS and SASEGT. The CDR3 is CASSPPTTGSIFYEQYF. The CDR3 DNA reads as TGTGCCAGCAGTCCCCCCACAACAGGGAGTATTTTTTACGAGCAGTACTTC.

In this sample, this clonotype turned up a few times. The genes are TRBV12-3 or TRBV12-4 and TRBJ1-2; no reliable D call. CDR3 size: 14 residues. Trimming left V 4 bases short and J 0 bases short, with 9 bases between. The CDR3 DNA follows: TGTGCCAGCAGTTATGGAGGTTCTAACTATGGCTACACCTTC. Protein product: CASSYGGSNYGYTF.

The genes are TRBV20-1 and TRBJ2-7; no firm D call. CDR1 and CDR2 (germline): DFQATT, SNEGSKA (reference sequence). The CDR3 contains 13 residues. V was trimmed by 6 bases and J by 6 bases, leaving 18 bases between them. Here the CDR3 reads CSAIPSITTEQYF. Written as DNA, the CDR3 is TGCAGTGCCATCCCCTCCATAACAACCGAGCAGTACTTC.

The chain is built from TRBV12-3 or TRBV12-4 and TRBJ2-3, with D tentatively TRBD1 or TRBD2 (6 bases each). The CDR3 has 16 residues. Trimming shortened V by 4 bases and J by 4 bases, and 18 bases separated the two germline ends. Here the CDR3 DNA reads TGTGCCAGCAGTTCCGTGACAGGATCTAGCGCAGATACGCAGTATTTT. This gives the protein CASSSVTGSSADTQYF.

The J gene is TRBJ2-7, the V gene TRBV28, with TRBD1 identical over 9 bases. V shed 4 bases and J 0 bases; nucleotides not matched to a gene: 7. In germline, CDR1 is MDHEN, CDR2 SYDVKM. This CDR3 spans 16 amino acids. The CDR3 bases are TGTGCCAGCAGTTCCACCGGGACAGGGAACTCCTACGAGCAGTACTTC. This translates into CASSSTGTGNSYEQYF.

The CDR3 bases are TGCAGTGCTAGACGGGGGGCGGGAGGCACTGAGCAGTACTTC. The encoded protein is CSARRGAGGTEQYF. This chain joins TRBV20-1 and TRBJ2-1; 8 nucleotides align to TRBD2. The J call may be faulty, since TRBJ2-7 better matches the DNA end. The CDR3 loop spans 14 amino acids. Germline CDR1 reads DFQATT; CDR2 reads SNEGSKA (reference sequence).

In this sample, this clonotype turned up a few times. The chain employs TRBV11-2 and TRBJ2-3; D is tentatively TRBD1 or TRBD2 (5 bases each). The CDR3 is made up of 17 amino acids. Germline CDR1 reads SGHAT; CDR2 reads FQNNGV. Trimming removed 7 bases from V and 6 bases from J, with 26 bases in between. The CDR3 nucleotides are TGTGCCAGCACCTTGAGGGGTGTTCGAGGGAGCATGGATACGCAGTATTTT. This gives the protein CASTLRGVRGSMDTQYF. Combining the CDR3 with reference TRBV11-2 and TRBJ2-3 gives the whole variable domain EAGVAQSPRYKIIEKRQSVAFWCNPISGHATLYWYQQILGQGPKLLIQFQNNGVVDDSQLPKDRFSAERLKGVDSTLKIQPAKLEDSAVYLCASTLRGVRGSMDTQYFGPGTRLTVL.

V is TRBV2 and J is TRBJ1-6; D is undetermined. This CDR3 comprises 11 residues. Trimming removed 6 bases from V and 8 bases from J, with 5 bases in between. Germline V gene data show CDR1 as SNHLY and CDR2 as FYNNEI. CDR3 nucleotides: TGTGCCAGCAGGAAGGATTCACCCCTCCACTTT. It encodes CASRKDSPLHF. Full variable domain (missing parts from reference TRBV2 and TRBJ1-6): EPEVTQTPSHQVTQMGQEVILRCVPISNHLYFYWYRQILGQKVEFLVSFYNNEISEKSEIFDDQFSVERPDGSNFTLKIRSTKLEDSAMYFCASRKDSPLHFGNGTRLTVT.

V is TRBV27 and J is TRBJ2-2; D uncertain. CDR3 length: 14 amino acids. The germline gives CDR1 MNHEY, CDR2 SMNVEV (reference sequence). The V end lost 7 bases, the J end lost 2 bases, and 11 bases lay between the germline ends. CDR3 sequence (DNA): TGTGCCAGCAAAGGCGGTACTAACACCGGGGAGCTGTTTTTT. Amino acid sequence: CASKGGTNTGELFF.

V is TRBV5-1 and J is TRBJ1-3; D is possibly TRBD1 (5 bases). Trimming removed 4 bases from V and 0 bases from J, with 17 bases in between. The CDR3 is 17 residues long. Germline assignment: CDR1 SGHRS and CDR2 YFSETQ. Here the CDR3 reads CASSGGGGPSSGNTIYF. In DNA, the CDR3 is TGCGCCAGCAGCGGGGGGGGAGGACCCAGCTCTGGAAACACCATATATTTT.